Listed here are 32 T cell receptor beta chains from one sample, sequenced in a study of cytomegalovirus exposure and HLA in healthy donors. The method was immunoSEQ multiplex PCR; TCRdb's version includes in-frame clones alone and lacks a portion of them. The sample lists approximately 98,000 clones; about 85% were seen once. The sequenced material came from PBMCs. The receptors originated from a woman younger than 30 in good health and CMV-seronegative.

This clone has a single count. CDR3 sequence: CASSTRGMSGNTIYF. The CDR3 nucleotides read TGTGCCAGCAGCACCCGAGGGATGTCTGGAAACACCATATATTTT. J is TRBJ1-3 and V is TRBV6-6; D is unresolved. The CDR3 length is 15 residues. The germline CDR1 and CDR2 sequences are MNHNY and SVGAGI (reference sequence). V lost 6 bases and J lost 1, with 13 bases in between.

The chain uses TRBV27 and TRBJ2-1; D is perhaps TRBD1 (6 bases). V gave up 7 bases and J gave up 4 bases, with 23 bases separating them. CDR3 size: 17 residues. CDR1 MNHEY and CDR2 SMNVEV come from the germline V gene (reference sequence). The CDR3 reads CASNSAGQFGPYNEQFF. DNA for the CDR3: TGTGCCAGCAACTCGGCAGGACAGTTTGGACCTTACAATGAGCAGTTCTTC.

The chain employs TRBV5-6 and TRBJ2-1, with 10 bases matching TRBD2. V trimming: 0 bases; J trimming: 3 bases; junction bases outside the gene matches: 3. CDR3 length equals 16 residues. In germline, CDR1 is SGHDT, CDR2 YYEEEE. CDR3 sequence: CASSLGLAGDYNEQFF. In DNA form, the CDR3 reads TGTGCCAGCAGCTTGGGTCTAGCGGGGGACTACAATGAGCAGTTCTTC.

A single count supports this clone. The chain joins TRBV19 to TRBJ2-1; 8 nucleotides align to TRBD2. The germline gives CDR1 LNHDA, CDR2 SQIVND (reference sequence). The trim removed 1 base at V and 9 bases at J, leaving 5 bases unmatched. The CDR3 spans 14 residues. CDR3 nucleotide sequence: TGTGCCAGTAGTATAGCTGCGGGGGGACTTGAGCAGTTCTTC. This gives the protein CASSIAAGGLEQFF.

The chain has TRBV5-4 and TRBJ1-1; D remains ambiguous. The ends were cut back, 4 bases at V and 6 bases at J, with 16 bases in the middle. CDR3 length: 14 amino acids. Germline lookup yields CDR1 SGHNT and CDR2 YYREEE (reference sequence). CDR3 bases: TGTGCCAGCAGCCCTCGGGGTACAAGGTCTGAAGCTTTCTTT. Translated, it gives CASSPRGTRSEAFF.

The V call is TRBV6-6, the J call TRBJ1-1; possible D gene TRBD1, 6 bases. CDR1 is MNHNY, CDR2 SVGAGI, per germline (reference sequence). Trimming took 7 bases from V and 1 from J, leaving 16 bases between them. CDR3 length: 15 residues. The CDR3: CASTLAGAWNTEAFF. CDR3 bases: TGTGCCAGCACCCTAGCAGGGGCCTGGAACACTGAAGCTTTCTTT.

This chain links TRBV13 with TRBJ2-7, with 7 bases fitting TRBD1. Trimming took 4 bases from V and 2 from J; bases not matched to a gene: 2. There are 13 residues in the CDR3. Germline CDR1 PRHDT, CDR2 FYEKMQ (reference sequence). For the CDR3, the DNA is TGTGCCAGCAGCTGGACAGGCACCTACGAGCAGTACTTC. Its protein product is CASSWTGTYEQYF.

V gene TRBV11-3 combines with J gene TRBJ2-7; tentative D call: TRBD1 (5 bases). The length of the CDR3 is 14 residues. The V end lost 5 bases, the J end lost 0 bases, and 11 bases lay between the germline ends. The germline CDR1 and CDR2 sequences are SGHNT and YENEEA. The CDR3 nucleotides are TGTGCCAGCAGCGGAAGGGGTAGCTCCTACGAGCAGTACTTC. Translated: CASSGRGSSYEQYF.

The rearrangement uses TRBV7-3 and TRBJ1-1; D might be TRBD1 (6 bases). CDR1 and CDR2 from the germline V gene are SGHTA and FQGTGA. The CDR3 covers 13 residues. V lost 2 bases and J lost 5, with 9 bases in between. CDR3 sequence: CASSLWGRTEAFF. Written as DNA, the CDR3 is TGTGCCAGCAGCTTATGGGGGCGGACTGAAGCTTTCTTT.

The chain couples TRBV10-3 to TRBJ2-7; D remains unclear. The CDR3 covers 12 residues. CDR1 ENHRY and CDR2 SYGVKD come from the germline V gene. Trimming removed 2 bases from V and 3 bases from J, with 5 bases in between. The CDR3 is CAISEHFYEQYF. The CDR3, as DNA: TGTGCCATCAGTGAGCATTTCTACGAGCAGTACTTC.

This clone was found a few times. In DNA form, the CDR3 reads TGTGCCAGCAGTGAGAGGGAGGCCTATAATTCACCCCTCCACTTT. It specifies CASSEREAYNSPLHF. The rearrangement uses TRBV2 and TRBJ1-6; D ambiguous. V was trimmed by 3 bases and J by 2 bases, leaving 8 bases between them. CDR3 size: 15 residues. The germline gives CDR1 SNHLY, CDR2 FYNNEI. The full variable domain, in which reference TRBV2 and TRBJ1-6 provide the parts outside the CDR3, is EPEVTQTPSHQVTQMGQEVILRCVPISNHLYFYWYRQILGQKVEFLVSFYNNEISEKSEIFDDQFSVERPDGSNFTLKIRSTKLEDSAMYFCASSEREAYNSPLHFGNGTRLTVT.

The rearrangement joins TRBV19 to TRBJ1-5; D unresolved. The V gene lost 3 bases and the J gene lost 8 bases, with 11 bases spanning the gap. Germline values: CDR1 LNHDA, CDR2 SQIVND (reference sequence). This CDR3 contains 13 residues. Here the CDR3 reads CASSILGTEPQHF. DNA for the CDR3: TGTGCCAGTAGTATTCTAGGTACGGAGCCCCAGCATTTT.

This rearrangement joins TRBV30 to TRBJ1-5; D may be TRBD1 (5 bases). Deletions cut 0 bases from V and 7 bases from J, with 13 bases between. This CDR3 contains 14 residues. Germline V gene sequence: CDR1 GTSNPN, CDR2 SVGIG (reference sequence). CDR3 DNA: TGTGCCTGGAGTGTTGATCAGGGCGGACAGCCCCAGCATTTT. This codes for CAWSVDQGGQPQHF.

This clone was seen once. The chain joins TRBV29-1 to TRBJ1-3; 7 bases are shared with TRBD1. This CDR3 is 14 amino acids long. The trim removed 7 bases at V and 3 bases at J, leaving 9 bases unmatched. Germline V lookup: CDR1 SQVTM, CDR2 ANQGSEA. DNA of the CDR3: TGCAGCGCGACAACAGGGGATGGTGGAAACACCATATATTTT. It translates to CSATTGDGGNTIYF.

CDR3 loop: CASSLQGASAKNIQYF. The CDR3 DNA sequence: TGTGCCAGTAGTCTACAGGGGGCATCAGCCAAAAACATTCAGTACTTC. The chain uses TRBV19 and TRBJ2-4, with 9 bases matching TRBD1. Germline V gene data show CDR1 as LNHDA and CDR2 as SQIVND (reference sequence). The CDR3 has 16 residues. With V trimmed by 5 bases and J by 0 bases, 5 bases remained unmatched.

The chain employs TRBV19 and TRBJ1-1, with TRBD1 matching over 9 bases. The CDR3 loop spans 15 amino acids. V shed 5 bases, J shed 10 bases, and the junction held 14 bases outside the gene matches. The germline gives CDR1 LNHDA, CDR2 SQIVND (reference sequence). The CDR3 nucleotides are TGTGCCAGTAGTGAATCCGGGACAGGGCCCTTAGTAGCTTTCTTT. It codes for CASSESGTGPLVAFF.

CDR3 in DNA: TGCGCCAGCAGCGTATTAGCGGGGGGGACGAACACCGGGGAGCTGTTTTTT. This codes for CASSVLAGGTNTGELFF. V and J are TRBV5-1 and TRBJ2-2; 11 bases line up with TRBD2. V lost 4 bases and J lost 0; bases outside the gene matches: 5. The CDR3 is made up of 17 amino acids. Germline CDR1 reads SGHRS; CDR2 reads YFSETQ.

This rearrangement joins TRBV30 to TRBJ2-5, with 7 bases that match TRBD1. With V trimmed by 7 bases and J by 3 bases, 5 bases remained unmatched. The germline gives CDR1 GTSNPN, CDR2 SVGIG (reference sequence). This CDR3 contains 12 residues. The CDR3 DNA reads as TGTGCCTCCACCGGGACAGAAGAGACCCAGTACTTC. It translates to CASTGTEETQYF.

This chain connects TRBV6-4 to TRBJ2-1; the D gene is possibly TRBD1 (6 bases). The germline V gene encodes CDR1 MRHNA and CDR2 SNTAGT. Trimming shortened V by 2 bases and J by 3 bases, and 11 bases separated the two germline ends. CDR3 size: 15 residues. The DNA of the CDR3 is TGTGCCAGCAGTGACAGGGCAGGGGACTACAATGAGCAGTTCTTC. Its protein is CASSDRAGDYNEQFF.

J is TRBJ1-3 and V is TRBV15; no reliable D call. This CDR3 has 11 residues. Germline assignment: CDR1 LNHNV and CDR2 YYDKDF (reference sequence). V was clipped by 9 bases and J by 4 bases, with 7 bases between them. In DNA, the CDR3 is TGTGCCACGCAACTGGGAAACACCATATATTTT. Translating gives CATQLGNTIYF.

This rearrangement joins TRBV27 to TRBJ1-1; D unresolved. The V end lost 5 bases, the J end lost 1 base, and 5 bases lay between the germline ends. Germline-derived CDR1 and CDR2 are MNHEY and SMNVEV (reference sequence). The CDR3 runs to 12 residues. CDR3 sequence: CASSGGNTEAFF. CDR3 DNA sequence: TGTGCCAGCAGTGGAGGGAACACTGAAGCTTTCTTT.

The CDR3 region is CASSEQEVPYGYTF. The CDR3 DNA follows: TGTGCCAGCAGTGAACAGGAGGTGCCCTATGGCTACACCTTC. The V and J genes are TRBV6-1 and TRBJ1-2; D not certain. Trimming removed 2 bases at V and 4 bases at J, with 11 bases between. CDR1 is MNHNS and CDR2 is SASEGT in the germline V gene. This CDR3 comprises 14 residues.

This chain joins TRBV7-2 and TRBJ2-1, with 9 nucleotides matching TRBD2. The germline CDR1 and CDR2 sequences are SGHTA and FQGNSA. J lost 8 bases, V lost 2 bases, and 19 bases had no gene match. This CDR3 has 19 residues. CDR3 sequence: CASSLPQRGAHSSSYEQFF. DNA for the CDR3: TGTGCCAGCAGCTTACCCCAGCGGGGGGCTCACAGCTCCTCGTATGAGCAGTTCTTC. The full variable domain, with the rest looked up from reference TRBV7-2 and TRBJ2-1, is GAGVSQSPSNKVTEKGKDVELRCDPISGHTALYWYRQSLGQGLEFLIYFQGNSAPDKSGLPSDRFSAERTGGSVSTLTIQRTQQEDSAVYLCASSLPQRGAHSSSYEQFFGPGTRLTVL.

The chain employs TRBV13 and TRBJ1-5, with 7 bases that match TRBD1. Germline trimming cut 5 bases from V and 7 bases from J; bases unmatched to any gene: 5. This CDR3 is 13 amino acids long. In germline, CDR1 is PRHDT, CDR2 FYEKMQ (reference sequence). CDR3 sequence: CASSEQGKQPQHF. The CDR3 DNA follows: TGTGCCAGCAGCGAACAGGGGAAGCAGCCCCAGCATTTT.

The rearrangement uses TRBV6-5 and TRBJ1-2; TRBD1 aligns across 7 bases. This CDR3 has 14 residues. Per germline, CDR1 MNHEY and CDR2 SVGAGI. Trimming at V came to 5 bases and at J to 4 bases, leaving 7 bases not matched to a gene. This CDR3 reads CASSPQGFAYGYTF. The CDR3 DNA sequence: TGTGCCAGCAGTCCACAGGGGTTCGCCTATGGCTACACCTTC.

The chain links TRBV10-3 to TRBJ1-2, with a tentative D call TRBD1 (5 bases). Trimming pared 8 bases from V and 3 bases from J, leaving 16 bases between. The CDR3 sequence is 14 residues long. Germline V CDR1 and CDR2: ENHRY, SYGVKD. The CDR3 is CAISGERAHYGYTF. The CDR3 DNA follows: TGTGCCATCTCGGGGGAAAGAGCGCACTATGGCTACACCTTC.

For the CDR3, the DNA is TGTGCCAGCAGAACAACAGGGGGTCGAAGCAATCAGCCCCAGCATTTT. This encodes CASRTTGGRSNQPQHF. The chain recombines TRBV27 with TRBJ1-5, with 8 bases aligning to TRBD1. The CDR3 loop spans 16 amino acids. Trimming removed 6 bases from V and 1 base from J; junction bases left unmatched: 8. Germline-derived CDR1 and CDR2 are MNHEY and SMNVEV (reference sequence).

The sample holds a few counts of this clone. The rearrangement links TRBV28 to TRBJ1-5; D is unclear. V lost 2 bases and J lost 6, with 14 bases in between. Germline V gives CDR1 MDHEN, CDR2 SYDVKM. The CDR3 loop spans 15 amino acids. CDR3: CASSLGSGYRQPQHF. The CDR3 DNA is TGTGCCAGCAGTTTAGGTTCGGGGTATCGTCAGCCCCAGCATTTT.

The V gene is TRBV25-1, the J gene TRBJ2-5, with 8 nucleotides matching TRBD2. Germline V gene sequence: CDR1 MGHDK, CDR2 SYGVNS. This CDR3 has 14 residues. J was trimmed by 3 bases and V by 4 bases; bases with no gene match: 4. CDR3 sequence: CASSATSGEETQYF. DNA for the CDR3: TGTGCCAGCAGTGCCACTAGCGGAGAAGAGACCCAGTACTTC.

V is TRBV4-1 and J is TRBJ1-5, with 7 nucleotides matching TRBD1. Germline V CDR1 and CDR2: MGHRA, YSYEKL. CDR3 length: 17 amino acids. V lost 0 bases and J lost 2; bases outside the gene matches: 7. CDR3 sequence (DNA): TGCGCCAGCAGCCAAGATCCAGGACAGGTGGGCAATCAGCCCCAGCATTTT. It is translated as CASSQDPGQVGNQPQHF.

V usage is TRBV2 and J usage is TRBJ1-3; D remains unclear. V lost 2 bases and J 0 bases, leaving 8 bases between the germline ends. The CDR3 is 15 amino acids. Looked up from germline, CDR1 is SNHLY and CDR2 is FYNNEI. The CDR3 here is CASSERQRSGNTIYF. DNA for the CDR3: TGTGCCAGCAGTGAACGGCAGCGCTCTGGAAACACCATATATTTT.

V is TRBV4-1 and J is TRBJ2-1, with D possibly matching TRBD2 (7 bases). Trimming pared 0 bases from V and 4 bases from J, leaving 13 bases between. Germline CDR1 is MGHRA and CDR2 is YSYEKL. This CDR3 region has 16 residues. CDR3 amino acids: CASSQELRGAYNEQFF. The CDR3 nucleotides read TGCGCCAGCAGCCAAGAGTTACGGGGGGCGTACAATGAGCAGTTCTTC.